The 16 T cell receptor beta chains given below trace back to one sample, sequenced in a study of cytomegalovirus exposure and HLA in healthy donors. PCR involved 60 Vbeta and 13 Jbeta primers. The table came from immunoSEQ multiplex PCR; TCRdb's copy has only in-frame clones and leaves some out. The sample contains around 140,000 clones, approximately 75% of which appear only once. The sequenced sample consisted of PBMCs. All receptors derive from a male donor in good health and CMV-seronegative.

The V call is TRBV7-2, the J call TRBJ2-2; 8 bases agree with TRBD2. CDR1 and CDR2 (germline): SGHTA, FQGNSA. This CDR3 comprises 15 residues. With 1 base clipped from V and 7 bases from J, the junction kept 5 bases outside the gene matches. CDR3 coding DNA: TGTGCCAGCAGCTTAGGTCTAGCGGGCGGCGGGGAGCTGTTTTTT. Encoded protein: CASSLGLAGGGELFF.

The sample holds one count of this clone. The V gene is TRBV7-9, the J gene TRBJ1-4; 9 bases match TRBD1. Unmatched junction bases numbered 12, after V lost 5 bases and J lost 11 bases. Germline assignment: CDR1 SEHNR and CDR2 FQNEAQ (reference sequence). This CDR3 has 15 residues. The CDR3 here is CASSLQGDRVFKLFF. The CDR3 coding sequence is TGTGCCAGCAGCCTCCAGGGGGACAGGGTGTTTAAACTGTTTTTT.

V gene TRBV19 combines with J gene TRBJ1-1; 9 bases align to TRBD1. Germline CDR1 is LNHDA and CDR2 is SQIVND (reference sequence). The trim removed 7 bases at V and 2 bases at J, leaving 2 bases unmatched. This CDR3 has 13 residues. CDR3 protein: CASKDRGNTEAFF. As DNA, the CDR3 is TGTGCCAGTAAGGACAGGGGCAACACTGAAGCTTTCTTT.

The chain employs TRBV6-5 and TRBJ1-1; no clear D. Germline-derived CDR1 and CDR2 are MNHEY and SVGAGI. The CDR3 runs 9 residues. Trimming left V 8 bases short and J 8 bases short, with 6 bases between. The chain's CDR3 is CASLGEAFF. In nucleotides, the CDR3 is TGTGCCAGCCTTGGCGAAGCTTTCTTT.

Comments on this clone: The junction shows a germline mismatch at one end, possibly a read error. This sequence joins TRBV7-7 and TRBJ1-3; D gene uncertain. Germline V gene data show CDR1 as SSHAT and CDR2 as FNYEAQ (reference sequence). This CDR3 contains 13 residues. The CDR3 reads CASSLASGNTIYF. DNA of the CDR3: TGTGCTAGCAGCTTGGCTTCTGGAAACACCATATATTTT.

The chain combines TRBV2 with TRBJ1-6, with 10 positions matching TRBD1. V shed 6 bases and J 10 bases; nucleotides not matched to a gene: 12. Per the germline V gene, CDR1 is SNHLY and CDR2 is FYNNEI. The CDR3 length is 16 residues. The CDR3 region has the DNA TGTGCCAGCAGAGGGGCTGGACAGGGGGTCGGCTCACCCCTCCACTTT. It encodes CASRGAGQGVGSPLHF.

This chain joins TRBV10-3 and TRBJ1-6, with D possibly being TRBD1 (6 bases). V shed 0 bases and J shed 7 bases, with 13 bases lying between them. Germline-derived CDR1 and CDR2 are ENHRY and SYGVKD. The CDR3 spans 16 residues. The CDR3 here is CAISESDRLKNSPLHF. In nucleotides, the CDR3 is TGTGCCATCAGTGAGTCTGACAGGTTAAAAAATTCACCCCTCCACTTT.

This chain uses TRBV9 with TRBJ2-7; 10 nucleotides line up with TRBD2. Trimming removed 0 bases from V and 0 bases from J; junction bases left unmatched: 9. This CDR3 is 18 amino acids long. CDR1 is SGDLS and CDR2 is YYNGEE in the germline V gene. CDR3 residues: CASSVGMGRTSGSYEQYF. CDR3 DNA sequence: TGTGCCAGCAGCGTAGGAATGGGGAGGACTAGCGGCTCCTACGAGCAGTACTTC.

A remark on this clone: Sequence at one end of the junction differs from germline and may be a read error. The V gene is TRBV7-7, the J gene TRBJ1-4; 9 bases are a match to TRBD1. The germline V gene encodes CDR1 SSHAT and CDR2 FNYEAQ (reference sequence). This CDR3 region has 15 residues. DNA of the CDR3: TGTGCTAGCAGCCCAAACAGGGGGCTTAATGAAAAACTGTTTTTT. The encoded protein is CASSPNRGLNEKLFF.

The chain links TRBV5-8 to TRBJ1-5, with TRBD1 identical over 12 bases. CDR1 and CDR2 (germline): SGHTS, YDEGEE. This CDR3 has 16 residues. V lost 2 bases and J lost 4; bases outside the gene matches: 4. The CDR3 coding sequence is TGTGCCAGCAGCTTTAGGGACAGGGGGCTAAATCAGCCCCAGCATTTT. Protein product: CASSFRDRGLNQPQHF.

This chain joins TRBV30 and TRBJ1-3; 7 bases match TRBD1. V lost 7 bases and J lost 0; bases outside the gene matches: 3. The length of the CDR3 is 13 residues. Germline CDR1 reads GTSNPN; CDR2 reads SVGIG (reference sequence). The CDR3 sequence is CAFYRGSGNTIYF. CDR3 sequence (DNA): TGTGCCTTTTACAGGGGCTCTGGAAACACCATATATTTT.

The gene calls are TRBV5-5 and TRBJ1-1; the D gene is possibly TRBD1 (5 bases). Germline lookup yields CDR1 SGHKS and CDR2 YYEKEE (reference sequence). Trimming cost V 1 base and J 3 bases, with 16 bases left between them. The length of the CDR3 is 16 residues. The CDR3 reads CASSLPPQGTYTEAFF. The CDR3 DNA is TGTGCCAGCAGCTTGCCCCCCCAGGGCACTTACACTGAAGCTTTCTTT.

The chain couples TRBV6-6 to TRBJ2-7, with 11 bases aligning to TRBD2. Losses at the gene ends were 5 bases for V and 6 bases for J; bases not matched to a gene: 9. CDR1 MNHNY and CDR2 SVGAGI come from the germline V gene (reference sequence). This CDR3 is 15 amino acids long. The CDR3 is CASSGSGGATAEQYF. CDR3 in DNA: TGTGCCAGCAGTGGTAGCGGGGGGGCAACGGCCGAGCAGTACTTC.

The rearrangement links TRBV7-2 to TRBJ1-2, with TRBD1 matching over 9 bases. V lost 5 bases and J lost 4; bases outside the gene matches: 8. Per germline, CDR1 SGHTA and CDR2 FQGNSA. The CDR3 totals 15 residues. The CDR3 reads CASSLDRGGGYGYTF. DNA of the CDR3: TGTGCCAGCAGCCTAGACAGGGGGGGCGGCTATGGCTACACCTTC.

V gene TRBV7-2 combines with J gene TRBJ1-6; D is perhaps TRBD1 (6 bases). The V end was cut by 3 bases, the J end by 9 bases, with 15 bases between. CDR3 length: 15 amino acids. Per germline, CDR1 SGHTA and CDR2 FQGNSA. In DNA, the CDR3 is TGTGCCAGCAGCTTTCAACAGGGCAGGGGTTCACCCCTCCACTTT. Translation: CASSFQQGRGSPLHF. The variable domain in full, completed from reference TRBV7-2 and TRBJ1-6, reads GAGVSQSPSNKVTEKGKDVELRCDPISGHTALYWYRQSLGQGLEFLIYFQGNSAPDKSGLPSDRFSAERTGGSVSTLTIQRTQQEDSAVYLCASSFQQGRGSPLHFGNGTRLTVT.

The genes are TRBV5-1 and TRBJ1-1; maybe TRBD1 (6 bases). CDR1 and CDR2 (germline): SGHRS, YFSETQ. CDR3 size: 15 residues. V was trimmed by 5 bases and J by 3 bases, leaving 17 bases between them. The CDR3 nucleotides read TGCGCCAGCAGTAGAAGACAGGACCTACACACTGAAGCTTTCTTT. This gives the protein CASSRRQDLHTEAFF.